This T cell receptor beta chain appears in the sequencing data of a study of shared clonotypes between healthy human individuals. The germline CDR1 and CDR2 sequences are SGHRS and YFSETQ. V trimming: 4 bases; J trimming: 7 bases; junction bases outside the gene matches: 6. The CDR3 is 14 residues long. Method: immunoSEQ multiplex PCR; TCRdb's copy keeps in-frame clones and lacks some. The sample contains 2 million to 2.5 million clones, 80% to 95% of which appear only once. Sequencing was done on a sample of naive CD4+ T cells from PBMCs. The subset was: CD45RA+ positively selected. The gene calls are TRBV5-1 and TRBJ2-1; 9 bases align to TRBD1. The sequence came from a man aged 18 to 29 in good health. Some clones in this sample may be carry-over from other donors' samples. The CDR3 bases are TGCGCCAGCAGCAGGACCGGGACAGGGAATGAGCAGTTCTTC. Translation gives CASSRTGTGNEQFF. Combining the CDR3 with reference TRBV5-1 and TRBJ2-1 gives the whole variable domain KAGVTQTPRYLIKTRGQQVTLSCSPISGHRSVSWYQQTPGQGLQFLFEYFSETQRNKGNFPGRFSGRQFSNSRSEMNVSTLELGDSALYLCASSRTGTGNEQFFGPGTRLTVL.